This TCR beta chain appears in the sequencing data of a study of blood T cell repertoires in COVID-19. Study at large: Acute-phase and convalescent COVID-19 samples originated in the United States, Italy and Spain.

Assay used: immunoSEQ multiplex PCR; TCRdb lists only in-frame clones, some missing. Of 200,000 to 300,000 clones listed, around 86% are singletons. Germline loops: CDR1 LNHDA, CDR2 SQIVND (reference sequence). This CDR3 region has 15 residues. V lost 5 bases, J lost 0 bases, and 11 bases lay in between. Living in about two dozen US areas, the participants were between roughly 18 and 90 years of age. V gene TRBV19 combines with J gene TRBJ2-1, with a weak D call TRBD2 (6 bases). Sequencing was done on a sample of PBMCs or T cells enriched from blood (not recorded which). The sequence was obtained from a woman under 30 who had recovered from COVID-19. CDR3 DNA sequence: TGTGCCAGTAGTGCGGACGGGAGCTCCTACAATGAGCAGTTCTTC. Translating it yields CASSADGSSYNEQFF.